This is a list of T cell receptor beta chains from one sample in a study of blood T cells in healthy people across ages. TCRdb fed the 5' RACE reads into MiXCR, producing one record per CDR3 protein. Of some 790,000 distinct CDR3 sequences in the sample, about 30% were seen once. The source material was blood. The receptors were sampled from a woman older than 75 in good health. The CDR3 runs from the conserved cysteine through the conserved F or W. D genes are given only for firm matches. Part of the rows lack a size; the others show once, few, many or a class for expanded clones.

clone size: NA; D gene: NA; J gene: TRBJ1-2; V gene: TRBV7-2; CDR3 protein: CASSLDLGDRNYGYTF; CDR3 DNA: TGTGCCAGCAGCTTAGATTTAGGGGACCGTAACTATGGCTACACCTTC
clone size: many; D gene: NA; J gene: TRBJ2-7; V gene: TRBV20-1; CDR3 protein: CSDSTSEGRGYEQYF; CDR3 DNA: TGCAGTGACTCTACTTCAGAGGGAAGGGGCTACGAGCAGTACTTC
clone size: many; D gene: NA; J gene: TRBJ1-4; V gene: TRBV7-8; CDR3 protein: CASSFWRDGLNEKLFF; CDR3 DNA: TGTGCCAGCAGCTTTTGGAGGGACGGCCTTAATGAAAAACTGTTTTTT
clone size: few; D gene: NA; J gene: TRBJ1-5; V gene: TRBV12-3/TRBV12-4; CDR3 protein: CASSWGNRTDSNQPQHF; CDR3 DNA: TGTGCCAGCAGTTGGGGAAATAGGACAGATAGCAATCAGCCCCAGCATTTT
clone size: many; D gene: NA; J gene: TRBJ2-1; V gene: TRBV5-5; CDR3 protein: CASSLAAGQSYNEQFF; CDR3 DNA: TGTGCCAGCAGCCTGGCGGCGGGACAGAGCTACAATGAGCAGTTCTTC
clone size: few; D gene: TRBD2; J gene: TRBJ2-3; V gene: TRBV12-3/TRBV12-4; CDR3 protein: CASSLSGGRADAQYF; CDR3 DNA: TGTGCCAGCAGTTTAAGCGGGGGGAGAGCAGATGCGCAGTATTTT
clone size: few; D gene: TRBD2; J gene: TRBJ2-2; V gene: TRBV5-5; CDR3 protein: CASSFRGGSNTGELFF; CDR3 DNA: TGTGCCAGCAGCTTTCGCGGGGGTTCGAACACCGGGGAGCTGTTTTTT
clone size: many; D gene: TRBD2; J gene: TRBJ2-1; V gene: TRBV7-2; CDR3 protein: CASSLDVRLAGSSYNEQFF; CDR3 DNA: TGTGCCAGCAGCTTAGATGTGAGGCTAGCGGGGAGCTCCTACAATGAGCAGTTCTTC
clone size: NA; D gene: NA; J gene: TRBJ1-5; V gene: TRBV11-2; CDR3 protein: CAGSKKGNQPQHF; CDR3 DNA: TGTGCCGGCAGCAAGAAGGGGAATCAGCCCCAGCATTTT
clone size: NA; D gene: NA; J gene: TRBJ2-1; V gene: TRBV7-9; CDR3 protein: CASSLGYTPKEQFF; CDR3 DNA: TGTGCCAGCAGCTTAGGATACACCCCGAAGGAGCAGTTCTTC
clone size: NA; D gene: TRBD2; J gene: TRBJ2-3; V gene: TRBV7-2; CDR3 protein: CASSPRAGGYTSTDTQYF; CDR3 DNA: TGTGCCAGCAGCCCCCGGGCGGGAGGGTACACAAGCACAGATACGCAGTATTTT
clone size: NA; D gene: NA; J gene: TRBJ1-2; V gene: TRBV7-9; CDR3 protein: CASSLPQAGHGYTF; CDR3 DNA: TGTGCCAGCAGCTTACCCCAGGCAGGGCATGGCTACACCTTC
clone size: many; D gene: NA; J gene: TRBJ2-1; V gene: TRBV20-1; CDR3 protein: CSASPGLIYNEQFF; CDR3 DNA: TGCAGTGCTAGCCCGGGACTGATTTACAATGAGCAGTTCTTC
clone size: many; D gene: NA; J gene: TRBJ2-7; V gene: TRBV6-6; CDR3 protein: CASSPSGHYEQYF; CDR3 DNA: TGTGCCAGCAGCCCTTCGGGTCACTACGAGCAGTACTTC
clone size: NA; D gene: NA; J gene: TRBJ2-6; V gene: TRBV29-1; CDR3 protein: CSVKSFTSGANVLTF; CDR3 DNA: TGCAGCGTTAAATCCTTCACCTCTGGGGCCAACGTCCTGACTTTC
clone size: few; D gene: NA; J gene: TRBJ2-1; V gene: TRBV11-3; CDR3 protein: CAITKTGSYNEQFF; CDR3 DNA: TGTGCCATTACAAAGACGGGTTCCTACAATGAGCAGTTCTTC
clone size: NA; D gene: NA; J gene: TRBJ2-1; V gene: TRBV7-2; CDR3 protein: CASSLVVAINEQFF; CDR3 DNA: TGTGCCAGCAGCTTAGTAGTAGCGATCAATGAGCAGTTCTTC
clone size: NA; D gene: NA; J gene: TRBJ2-1; V gene: TRBV14; CDR3 protein: CASSQDNRGGRNEQFF; CDR3 DNA: TGTGCCAGCAGCCAAGATAATAGGGGGGGCCGGAATGAGCAGTTCTTC
clone size: NA; D gene: TRBD1; J gene: TRBJ1-4; V gene: TRBV4-1; CDR3 protein: CASSQESVWTGGEKLFF; CDR3 DNA: TGCGCCAGCAGCCAAGAGTCGGTCTGGACAGGGGGCGAAAAACTGTTTTTT
clone size: NA; D gene: NA; J gene: TRBJ1-1; V gene: TRBV20-1; CDR3 protein: CSARWGTGGKGNTEAFF; CDR3 DNA: TGCAGTGCTAGATGGGGGACGGGGGGGAAGGGGAACACTGAAGCTTTCTTT
clone size: few; D gene: TRBD1; J gene: TRBJ2-5; V gene: TRBV3-1; CDR3 protein: CASSSYTGGGETQYF; CDR3 DNA: TGTGCCAGCAGCTCGTATACAGGGGGCGGTGAGACCCAGTACTTC
clone size: many; D gene: NA; J gene: TRBJ1-6; V gene: TRBV7-9; CDR3 protein: CASSLEGSPLHF; CDR3 DNA: TGTGCCAGCAGCTTAGAAGGCTCACCCCTCCACTTT
clone size: many; D gene: TRBD1; J gene: TRBJ2-7; V gene: TRBV20-1; CDR3 protein: CSASGTGGFNEQYF; CDR3 DNA: TGCAGTGCTAGCGGGACAGGGGGCTTCAACGAGCAGTACTTC
clone size: many; D gene: TRBD1; J gene: TRBJ2-5; V gene: TRBV7-2; CDR3 protein: CASSLGVGQGMTQYF; CDR3 DNA: TGTGCCAGCAGCTTAGGCGTGGGACAGGGGATGACCCAGTACTTC
clone size: NA; D gene: NA; J gene: TRBJ2-5; V gene: TRBV5-8; CDR3 protein: CAGSLGIGVRQEQYF; CDR3 DNA: TGTGCCGGCAGCTTAGGAATAGGGGTTCGGCAAGAGCAGTACTTC
clone size: NA; D gene: TRBD1; J gene: TRBJ1-2; V gene: TRBV24-1; CDR3 protein: CATSDGTGGDYGYTF; CDR3 DNA: TGTGCCACCAGTGATGGGACAGGGGGCGACTATGGCTACACCTTC
clone size: many; D gene: TRBD1; J gene: TRBJ2-7; V gene: TRBV5-1; CDR3 protein: CASSLQTGPYEQYF; CDR3 DNA: TGCGCCAGCAGCCTGCAGACAGGGCCCTACGAGCAGTACTTC
clone size: NA; D gene: TRBD2; J gene: TRBJ2-7; V gene: TRBV4-2; CDR3 protein: CASSQALAGGSYEQYF; CDR3 DNA: TGTGCCAGCAGCCAAGCTCTAGCGGGGGGCTCCTACGAGCAGTACTTC
clone size: NA; D gene: TRBD1; J gene: TRBJ1-5; V gene: TRBV6-4; CDR3 protein: CASTFPPGQAHFWPQHF; CDR3 DNA: TGTGCCAGCACCTTCCCGCCGGGACAGGCCCATTTTTGGCCCCAGCATTTT
clone size: many; D gene: NA; J gene: TRBJ1-2; V gene: TRBV20-1; CDR3 protein: CSAPIRVGYGYTF; CDR3 DNA: TGCAGTGCTCCAATCAGGGTCGGCTATGGCTACACCTTC
clone size: many; D gene: TRBD2; J gene: TRBJ2-1; V gene: TRBV20-1; CDR3 protein: CSAGGTSGGRGNEQFF; CDR3 DNA: TGCAGTGCTGGTGGGACTAGCGGGGGAAGGGGGAATGAGCAGTTCTTC
clone size: few; D gene: TRBD1; J gene: TRBJ1-4; V gene: TRBV28; CDR3 protein: CASSYLGQGAANEKLFF; CDR3 DNA: TGTGCCAGCAGTTACCTGGGACAGGGGGCAGCTAATGAAAAACTGTTTTTT
clone size: NA; D gene: TRBD1; J gene: TRBJ1-1; V gene: TRBV12-3/TRBV12-4; CDR3 protein: CASSFDRGLRNTEVFF; CDR3 DNA: TGTGCCAGCAGTTTCGACAGGGGGCTGAGGAACACTGAAGTTTTCTTT
clone size: few; D gene: TRBD2; J gene: TRBJ2-1; V gene: TRBV20-1; CDR3 protein: CSARELAGGGNEQFF; CDR3 DNA: TGCAGTGCTAGGGAACTAGCGGGAGGCGGCAATGAGCAGTTCTTC
clone size: many; D gene: NA; J gene: TRBJ1-2; V gene: TRBV20-1; CDR3 protein: CSAHQGRYGYTF; CDR3 DNA: TGCAGTGCGCATCAGGGACGGTATGGCTACACCTTC
clone size: NA; D gene: NA; J gene: TRBJ2-2; V gene: TRBV7-6; CDR3 protein: CASSGGGFGELFF; CDR3 DNA: TGTGCCAGCAGCGGAGGGGGTTTCGGGGAGCTGTTTTTT
clone size: NA; D gene: TRBD2; J gene: TRBJ2-1; V gene: TRBV6-2/TRBV6-3; CDR3 protein: CASRRTGTSNEQFF; CDR3 DNA: TGTGCCAGCAGGAGGACCGGGACTAGCAACGAGCAGTTCTTC
clone size: NA; D gene: TRBD1; J gene: TRBJ1-3; V gene: TRBV20-1; CDR3 protein: CSADRGVGKDSGNTIYF; CDR3 DNA: TGCAGTGCAGACAGGGGCGTCGGGAAGGACTCTGGAAACACCATATATTTT
clone size: NA; D gene: NA; J gene: TRBJ1-1; V gene: TRBV7-2; CDR3 protein: CASSPTGLGTEAFF; CDR3 DNA: TGTGCCAGCAGCCCAACAGGGTTGGGGACTGAAGCTTTCTTT
clone size: many; D gene: TRBD1; J gene: TRBJ1-6; V gene: TRBV10-3; CDR3 protein: CAISVGGRGDSPLHF; CDR3 DNA: TGTGCCATCAGTGTGGGAGGCAGGGGGGATTCACCCCTCCACTTT
clone size: many; D gene: TRBD2; J gene: TRBJ2-1; V gene: TRBV29-1; CDR3 protein: CSAQGLAGEYNEQFF; CDR3 DNA: TGCAGCGCCCAGGGACTAGCGGGGGAGTACAATGAGCAGTTCTTC
clone size: NA; D gene: TRBD2; J gene: TRBJ2-3; V gene: TRBV15; CDR3 protein: CATSRAGLAGPDTQYF; CDR3 DNA: TGTGCCACCAGCAGAGCGGGACTAGCGGGGCCGGATACGCAGTATTTT
clone size: many; D gene: NA; J gene: TRBJ1-2; V gene: TRBV5-1; CDR3 protein: CASRSTNNYGYTF; CDR3 DNA: TGCGCCAGCAGATCGACAAATAACTATGGCTACACCTTC
clone size: NA; D gene: NA; J gene: TRBJ2-2; V gene: TRBV20-1; CDR3 protein: CSARAGAGELFF; CDR3 DNA: TGCAGTGCTAGGGCAGGTGCCGGGGAGCTGTTTTTT
clone size: NA; D gene: NA; J gene: TRBJ1-1; V gene: TRBV9; CDR3 protein: CASSVVTRHNTEAFF; CDR3 DNA: TGTGCCAGCAGCGTAGTAACAAGGCACAACACTGAAGCTTTCTTT
clone size: many; D gene: NA; J gene: TRBJ1-1; V gene: TRBV9; CDR3 protein: CASSVGHNTEAFF; CDR3 DNA: TGTGCCAGCAGCGTAGGCCATAACACTGAAGCTTTCTTT
clone size: NA; D gene: NA; J gene: TRBJ1-1; V gene: TRBV20-1; CDR3 protein: CSARGPWAEAFF; CDR3 DNA: TGCAGTGCTAGAGGACCCTGGGCTGAAGCTTTCTTT
clone size: few; D gene: TRBD1; J gene: TRBJ2-1; V gene: TRBV9; CDR3 protein: CASSVDSRGRAYNEQFF; CDR3 DNA: TGTGCCAGCAGCGTAGACTCAAGGGGGCGGGCGTACAATGAGCAGTTCTTC
clone size: NA; D gene: TRBD1; J gene: TRBJ1-2; V gene: TRBV5-5; CDR3 protein: CASSAGQGLTVGGYTF; CDR3 DNA: TGTGCCAGCAGCGCGGGACAGGGGCTCACCGTGGGAGGCTACACCTTC
clone size: NA; D gene: TRBD2; J gene: TRBJ2-1; V gene: TRBV5-4; CDR3 protein: CASSPPASGGRNEQFF; CDR3 DNA: TGTGCCAGCAGCCCCCCCGCTAGCGGGGGCCGCAATGAGCAGTTCTTC
clone size: NA; D gene: NA; J gene: TRBJ1-4; V gene: TRBV6-5; CDR3 protein: CGSSYSMDGGRTFNEKLFF; CDR3 DNA: TGTGGCAGCAGTTACTCGATGGATGGGGGGCGCACCTTTAATGAAAAACTGTTTTTT
clone size: NA; D gene: TRBD1; J gene: TRBJ2-1; V gene: TRBV7-6; CDR3 protein: CASSLLRQGMRGNEQFF; CDR3 DNA: TGTGCCAGCAGCTTGCTTCGACAGGGTATGAGAGGAAATGAGCAGTTCTTC
clone size: NA; D gene: NA; J gene: TRBJ2-6; V gene: TRBV5-4; CDR3 protein: CASSASRDFSGANVLTF; CDR3 DNA: TGTGCCAGCAGCGCGTCCCGGGACTTTTCTGGGGCCAACGTCCTGACTTTC
clone size: few; D gene: NA; J gene: TRBJ1-6; V gene: TRBV7-3; CDR3 protein: CASSEGLDSPLHF; CDR3 DNA: TGTGCCAGCAGCGAAGGACTTGATTCACCCCTCCACTTT
clone size: many; D gene: TRBD2; J gene: TRBJ2-3; V gene: TRBV27; CDR3 protein: CASSSRLAGDTDTQYF; CDR3 DNA: TGTGCCAGCAGTTCCCGACTAGCGGGGGACACAGATACGCAGTATTTT
clone size: once; D gene: NA; J gene: TRBJ1-2; V gene: TRBV30; CDR3 protein: CAWEDGNYGYTF; CDR3 DNA: TGTGCCTGGGAAGACGGGAACTATGGCTACACCTTC
clone size: few; D gene: NA; J gene: TRBJ1-1; V gene: TRBV28; CDR3 protein: CASSANLIVNTEAFF; CDR3 DNA: TGTGCCAGCAGTGCTAACCTTATCGTGAACACTGAAGCTTTCTTT
clone size: NA; D gene: NA; J gene: TRBJ2-2; V gene: TRBV14; CDR3 protein: CASSMHRPPSGELFF; CDR3 DNA: TGTGCCAGCAGCATGCACAGGCCGCCCAGTGGGGAGCTGTTTTTT
clone size: many; D gene: NA; J gene: TRBJ2-1; V gene: TRBV6-2/TRBV6-3; CDR3 protein: CASSYSMGPNYNEQFF; CDR3 DNA: TGTGCCAGCAGTTACTCAATGGGGCCAAACTACAATGAGCAGTTCTTC
clone size: many; D gene: NA; J gene: TRBJ2-1; V gene: TRBV6-6; CDR3 protein: CASRPFVGGEQFF; CDR3 DNA: TGTGCCAGCAGGCCCTTTGTCGGGGGTGAGCAGTTCTTC